The 29 T cell receptor beta chains below come from one sample, sequenced in a study of blood T cells in healthy people across ages. The authors ran a second PCR of 7 to 11 cycles using a sample-barcoded 5' primer and a J-beta primer mix. TCRdb recomputed calls from the 5' RACE reads with MiXCR, one row per CDR3 protein. This repertoire shows 1.5 million to 2 million distinct CDR3 sequences, approximately 50% found once; its top ten account for roughly 2.1%. The source material was blood. The receptors shown here come from a woman in her 40s in good health.

As regards this clonotype: A single base separates this from a much larger clone, so it may be a read error. The rearrangement links TRBV28 to TRBJ2-4; D uncertain. The V and J ends lost 2 bases and 3 bases respectively, with 2 bases between them. This CDR3 region has 12 residues. Per germline, CDR1 MDHEN and CDR2 SYDVKM. Written as DNA, the CDR3 is TGTGCCAGCAGTTTAATCAAAAACATTCAGTACTTC. Translated: CASSLIKNIQYF.

The rearrangement links TRBV20-1 to TRBJ2-7; maybe TRBD2 (5 bases). Trimming removed 8 bases from V and 4 bases from J, with 21 bases in between. This CDR3 contains 14 residues. In germline, CDR1 is DFQATT, CDR2 SNEGSKA (reference sequence). In nucleotides, the CDR3 is TGCAGTTCCCGGCCCCTTCGGGGAAAGTACGAGCAGTACTTC. Its translation is CSSRPLRGKYEQYF.

The chain uses TRBV5-1 and TRBJ1-6; D possibly corresponds to TRBD1 (5 bases). The CDR3 has 21 residues. Germline CDR1 SGHRS, CDR2 YFSETQ. V was pared by 3 bases and J by 6 bases, with 31 bases between. CDR3 bases: TGCGCCAGCAGCTGGGGGACGGACGTTTTGGATGGCGGGGGGTTTAATTCACCCCTCCACTTT. Translating gives CASSWGTDVLDGGGFNSPLHF.

This clonotype was detected only a few times. The chain joins TRBV29-1 to TRBJ1-5; D may be TRBD1 (5 bases). CDR1 is SQVTM and CDR2 is ANQGSEA in the germline V gene. Trimming shortened V by 6 bases and J by 4 bases, and 16 bases separated the two germline ends. The CDR3 length is 14 residues. This CDR3 is CSVGPGPGNQPQHF. In DNA form, the CDR3 reads TGCAGCGTCGGACCAGGGCCTGGTAATCAGCCCCAGCATTTT.

In the case of this clonotype: Since the CDR3 does not end with the conserved phenylalanine or tryptophan, this likely comes from a read error. The chain recombines TRBV4-3 with TRBJ2-1; no clear D. Trimming pared 0 bases from V and 0 bases from J, leaving 12 bases between. The CDR3 loop spans 17 amino acids. CDR1 and CDR2 from the germline V gene are LGHNA and YSLEER. DNA for the CDR3: TGCGCCAGCAGCCAAGATCGGTCCGTGAGCTCCTACAATGAGCAGTTCCTC. It codes for CASSQDRSVSSYNEQFL.

This clonotype has only a few counts. V and J are TRBV10-2 and TRBJ2-7; D possibly corresponds to TRBD1 (5 bases). The CDR3 covers 13 residues. Germline lookup yields CDR1 WSHSY and CDR2 SAAADI. Deletions cut 7 bases from V and 6 bases from J, with 16 bases between. CDR3 loop: CASKPGKSSEQYF. CDR3 bases: TGCGCCAGCAAACCAGGGAAAAGCTCCGAGCAGTACTTC.

Comments on this clonotype: One end of the junction varies from germline; a read error may be responsible. The chain joins TRBV12-3 or TRBV12-4 to TRBJ1-1; 7 positions agree with TRBD1. This CDR3 has 15 residues. This CDR3 is CASSRGQNTNTEAFF. The CDR3 DNA reads as TGTGCCAGCAGCCGGGGACAGAATACGAACACTGAGGCTTTCTTT.

The chain employs TRBV7-9 and TRBJ1-2; 10 bases are shared with TRBD1. The CDR3 spans 16 residues. CDR1 is SEHNR and CDR2 is FQNEAQ in the germline V gene (reference sequence). J gave up 8 bases and V 1 base, and 10 bases lay outside the gene matches. The DNA of the CDR3 is TGTGCCAGCAGCTTAGGGGACCGACAGGGGGCGGACGGCTACACCTTC. It yields the protein CASSLGDRQGADGYTF.

This clonotype was seen a few times. This chain links TRBV10-2 with TRBJ2-7; D gene uncertain. In germline, CDR1 is WSHSY, CDR2 SAAADI. The V and J ends lost 4 bases and 5 bases respectively, with 6 bases between them. CDR3 size: 11 residues. CDR3 nucleotide sequence: TGCGCCAGCAGTGCGGTCGACGAGCAGTACTTC. This codes for CASSAVDEQYF.

The genes are TRBV6-5 and TRBJ2-1; 7 bases are shared with TRBD2. V gave up 0 bases and J gave up 4 bases; unmatched junction bases: 6. CDR3 size: 16 residues. The V gene's germline CDR1 is MNHEY and CDR2 SVGAGI. CDR3 protein: CASSYSRVSGYNEQFF. Written as DNA, the CDR3 is TGTGCCAGCAGTTACTCCCGGGTTAGCGGGTACAATGAGCAGTTCTTC.

This chain joins TRBV6-1 and TRBJ2-3, with D maybe TRBD1 (6 bases). The germline V gene encodes CDR1 MNHNS and CDR2 SASEGT. Trimming cost V 3 bases and J 13 bases, with 20 bases left between them. The CDR3 is 14 residues long. CDR3 bases: TGTGCCAGCAGTGACGCTAGATCAGGGGCCCGAGAGTATTTT. Amino acids: CASSDARSGAREYF.

The rearrangement joins TRBV2 to TRBJ2-5; maybe TRBD2 (6 bases). The assigned J gene may be wrong: the sequence end matches TRBJ2-7 better. This CDR3 spans 13 amino acids. From germline, CDR1 is SNHLY and CDR2 FYNNEI. The CDR3 bases are TGTGCCAGCAGTGTTTGGGAGGTCCACGAGCAGTACTTC. Its protein product is CASSVWEVHEQYF.

The chain couples TRBV6-1 to TRBJ2-1, with a possible D match to TRBD1 (6 bases). From germline, CDR1 is MNHNS and CDR2 SASEGT. Trimming took 9 bases from V and 5 from J, leaving 17 bases between them. The CDR3 is 14 residues long. The CDR3 is CASDPLRGHNEQFF. The CDR3 DNA sequence: TGTGCCAGTGATCCGCTCAGGGGCCACAATGAGCAGTTCTTC.

The V gene is TRBV3-1, the J gene TRBJ2-3; D is possibly TRBD1 (6 bases). With 1 base removed from V and 4 bases from J, the gap between germline ends came to 21 bases. This CDR3 has 18 residues. Looked up from germline, CDR1 is LGHDT and CDR2 is YNNKEL (reference sequence). CDR3: CASSQGLIMSEGADTQYF. DNA of the CDR3: TGTGCCAGCAGCCAAGGCCTTATAATGAGCGAGGGGGCAGATACGCAGTATTTT.

A few counts support this clonotype. CDR3 region: CASSLVTFNEQFF. The CDR3 DNA reads as TGTGCCAGCAGCTTAGTTACTTTCAATGAGCAGTTCTTC. The chain couples TRBV7-9 to TRBJ2-1; D unresolved. Germline assignment: CDR1 SEHNR and CDR2 FQNEAQ (reference sequence). This CDR3 is 13 amino acids long. The V gene lost 1 base and the J gene lost 6 bases, with 7 bases spanning the gap.

This clonotype turned up a few times. The J gene is TRBJ1-5, the V gene TRBV15, with 10 bases matching TRBD1. Germline V gives CDR1 LNHNV, CDR2 YYDKDF (reference sequence). This CDR3 region has 17 residues. Trimming at V came to 0 bases and at J to 4 bases, leaving 6 bases not matched to a gene. Written as DNA, the CDR3 is TGTGCCACCAGCAGAGATACTTGGGACAGGGGTAATCAGCCCCAGCATTTT. The encoded protein is CATSRDTWDRGNQPQHF. Variable domain in full (rest from reference TRBV15 and TRBJ1-5): DAMVIQNPRYQVTQFGKPVTLSCSQTLNHNVMYWYQQKSSQAPKLLFHYYDKDFNNEADTPDNFQSRRPNTSFCFLDIRSPGLGDTAMYLCATSRDTWDRGNQPQHFGDGTRLSIL.

A few counts support this clonotype. The rearrangement joins TRBV12-5 to TRBJ2-5; 7 bases match TRBD1. The V segment lost 5 bases and the J segment 5 bases; nucleotides outside the gene matches: 5. CDR1 and CDR2 from the germline V gene are LGHNT and FRNRAP. The length of the CDR3 is 13 residues. CDR3 in amino acids: CASGRQGRETQYF. The DNA of the CDR3 is TGTGCTAGTGGTCGACAGGGCCGGGAGACCCAGTACTTC.

V usage is TRBV29-1 and J usage is TRBJ1-2; 7 positions agree with TRBD1. The CDR3 spans 12 residues. V trimming: 4 bases; J trimming: 7 bases; junction bases outside the gene matches: 6. Germline V gene sequence: CDR1 SQVTM, CDR2 ANQGSEA. CDR3 coding DNA: TGCAGCGTTGGGTCGGACAGGATTGGCTACACCTTC. Its protein is CSVGSDRIGYTF.

A few counts support this clonotype. This rearrangement joins TRBV7-8 to TRBJ2-7, with 7 bases identical to TRBD2. Germline CDR1 SGHVS, CDR2 FQNEAQ. V dropped 2 bases and J dropped 3; count of bases not matched to a gene: 10. The CDR3 loop spans 16 amino acids. The CDR3 loop is CASSLRLGRGLYEQYF. In DNA, the CDR3 is TGTGCCAGCAGCTTACGGTTAGGGAGGGGTCTCTACGAGCAGTACTTC.

This chain joins TRBV6-5 and TRBJ1-2; D unresolved. The germline gives CDR1 MNHEY, CDR2 SVGAGI. The CDR3 contains 15 residues. V was cut by 6 bases and J by 3 bases, with 17 bases left in between. CDR3 sequence (DNA): TGTGCCAGCAGGGCGCGGATTCACGTCGACTATGGCTACACCTTC. Translation: CASRARIHVDYGYTF.

V usage is TRBV19 and J usage is TRBJ1-5; D unclear. Trimming stripped 11 bases from V and 3 bases from J, with 11 bases between. The CDR3 contains 12 residues. The germline gives CDR1 LNHDA, CDR2 SQIVND (reference sequence). The CDR3 DNA reads as TGTGCCGTGGGCTTCATCAATCAGCCCCAGCATTTT. This codes for CAVGFINQPQHF.

In DNA form, the CDR3 reads TGCGCCAGCAGCTTGGACAGGGCCTCAAGCGGGCAGTACTTC. This codes for CASSLDRASSGQYF. The genes are TRBV5-1 and TRBJ2-5; D assignment may be TRBD1 or TRBD2 (6 bases each). The CDR3 covers 14 residues. Between the trimmed V and J ends, which lost 0 bases and 11 bases, there was a span of 17 bases. Germline V gives CDR1 SGHRS, CDR2 YFSETQ. The variable domain in full, with the rest retrieved from reference TRBV5-1 and TRBJ2-5, is KAGVTQTPRYLIKTRGQQVTLSCSPISGHRSVSWYQQTPGQGLQFLFEYFSETQRNKGNFPGRFSGRQFSNSRSEMNVSTLELGDSALYLCASSLDRASSGQYFGPGTRLLVL.

The rearrangement uses TRBV20-1 and TRBJ2-7; possibly TRBD1 or TRBD2 for D (6 bases each). CDR1 and CDR2 (germline): DFQATT, SNEGSKA (reference sequence). This CDR3 comprises 14 residues. Trimming took 5 bases from V and 0 from J, leaving 14 bases between them. The CDR3 nucleotides read TGCAGTGCTTCCCCCGGGGGCAGCTCCTACGAGCAGTACTTC. Its translation is CSASPGGSSYEQYF.

The chain uses TRBV7-2 and TRBJ2-1; the D is unclear. The germline V gene encodes CDR1 SGHTA and CDR2 FQGNSA. V shed 2 bases and J shed 0 bases, with 11 bases lying between them. This CDR3 spans 16 amino acids. CDR3 amino acids: CASSLLARDSYNEQFF. Here the CDR3 DNA reads TGTGCCAGCAGCTTATTGGCCCGTGACTCCTACAATGAGCAGTTCTTC.

This clonotype occurred once. The gene calls are TRBV28 and TRBJ2-3; a possible D gene is TRBD2 (7 bases). Germline lookup yields CDR1 MDHEN and CDR2 SYDVKM. This CDR3 has 19 amino acids. The germline V and J ends were trimmed by 4 bases and 0 bases, with 23 bases remaining between them. CDR3 sequence (DNA): TGTGCCAGCAGTTCTGGGTTGGGAGGGGGGGCAACTAGCACAGATACGCAGTATTTT. It yields the protein CASSSGLGGGATSTDTQYF.

This chain connects TRBV11-2 to TRBJ1-2; D might be TRBD1 (5 bases). Germline CDR1 reads SGHAT; CDR2 reads FQNNGV. V was cut by 2 bases and J by 2 bases, with 12 bases left in between. This CDR3 has 15 residues. The CDR3: CASSLQGSSNYGYTF. Here the CDR3 DNA reads TGTGCCAGCAGCTTACAGGGCTCCAGCAACTATGGCTACACCTTC.

The chain employs TRBV12-3 or TRBV12-4 and TRBJ2-1; D remains ambiguous. V was clipped by 2 bases and J by 12 bases, with 11 bases between them. This CDR3 comprises 12 residues. The CDR3 DNA reads as TGTGCCAGCAGTTTAATAACCTTGGGGCAGTTCTTC. Amino acids: CASSLITLGQFF.

This clonotype was seen a few times. This rearrangement joins TRBV5-1 to TRBJ2-7; D might be TRBD1 (6 bases). Trimming left V 4 bases short and J 2 bases short, with 13 bases between. CDR3 size: 14 residues. Germline V CDR1 and CDR2: SGHRS, YFSETQ. DNA for the CDR3: TGCGCCAGCAGCCCCGGGACAACGGCCTACGAGCAGTACTTC. It is translated as CASSPGTTAYEQYF.

This chain joins TRBV28 and TRBJ1-3, with 8 bases lining up with TRBD1. Germline V gene data show CDR1 as MDHEN and CDR2 as SYDVKM. The CDR3 consists of 16 residues. V shed 5 bases, J shed 2 bases, and the junction held 8 bases outside the gene matches. The CDR3 coding sequence is TGTGCCAGCAGTCCCCGGACAGGGAAGACTGGAAACACCATATATTTT. This gives the protein CASSPRTGKTGNTIYF.